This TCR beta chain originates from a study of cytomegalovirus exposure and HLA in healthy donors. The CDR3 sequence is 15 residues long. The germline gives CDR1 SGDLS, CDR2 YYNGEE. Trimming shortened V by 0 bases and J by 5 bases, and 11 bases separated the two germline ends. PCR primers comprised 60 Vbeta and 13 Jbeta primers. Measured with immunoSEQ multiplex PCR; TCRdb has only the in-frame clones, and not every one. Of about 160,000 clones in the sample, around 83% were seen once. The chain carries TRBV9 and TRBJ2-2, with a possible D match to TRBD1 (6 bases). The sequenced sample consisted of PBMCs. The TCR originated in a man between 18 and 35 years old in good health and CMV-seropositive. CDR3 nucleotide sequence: TGTGCCAGCAGCGTAGCTGAACAGGGAACCGGGGAGCTGTTTTTT. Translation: CASSVAEQGTGELFF.